The T cell receptor beta chain described here comes from a study of blood T cell repertoires in COVID-19. Study context: In each case, the material was cDNA or gDNA derived from T cells, B-cell-depleted T cells, or PBMCs.

The CDR3 is 15 amino acids. V shed 4 bases and J shed 5 bases, with 17 bases lying between them. Germline V gives CDR1 MNHEY, CDR2 SVGAGI. Original processing notes: The authors estimated nucleated cell counts from reference gene primer amplification. Clones were sequenced by immunoSEQ multiplex PCR, and TCRdb holds only the in-frame ones, with some missing. V and J calls and clone size follow that table, whereas D and trimming were derived from the DNA. The data hold about 59,000 clones, with 91% observed a single time. Sequenced material: peripheral blood. The rearrangement links TRBV6-5 to TRBJ1-1, with D possibly matching TRBD1 (6 bases). The clonotype was recovered from a human donor in a cohort sampled during active COVID-19. CDR3 nucleotides: TGTGCCAGCAGTTCTGGGGGGGCGGGAAGGACTGAAGCTTTCTTT. Translated: CASSSGGAGRTEAFF.